A selection of T cell receptor beta chains follows, all from one sample in a study of cytomegalovirus exposure and HLA in healthy donors. Sequencing was performed with immunoSEQ multiplex PCR; in TCRdb, only in-frame clones are kept and a portion is missing. This table holds 150,000 to 200,000 clones, about 79% found once. The sequenced material came from PBMCs. These receptors were obtained from a boy between 2 and 10 years old in good health and CMV-seronegative. Both conserved end residues are part of each CDR3. D genes are given only for firm matches. A clone size is listed for some rows: how often the clone was seen (once, few, many), or a class if it is expanded.

v_call,clone_size,d_call,j_call,cdr3_aa,cdr3_nt
TRBV2,.,TRBD2,TRBJ2-5,CASSERRGGRFPETQYF,TGTGCCAGCAGTGAAAGGCGGGGGGGCCGATTCCCAGAGACCCAGTACTTC
TRBV2,once,.,TRBJ2-1,CASSPPGSPYNEQFF,TGTGCCAGCAGCCCACCCGGGTCCCCGTACAATGAGCAGTTCTTC
TRBV5-1,.,.,TRBJ2-3,CASSLGISASTDTQYF,TGCGCCAGCAGCTTGGGTATTAGCGCCAGCACAGATACGCAGTATTTT
TRBV25-1,.,.,TRBJ1-6,CASSDTYNSPLHF,TGTGCCAGCAGTGATACCTATAATTCACCCCTCCACTTT
TRBV7-2,.,TRBD2,TRBJ2-5,CASSPKGLAGGLGETQYF,TGTGCCAGCAGCCCCAAGGGACTAGCGGGGGGGCTGGGGGAGACCCAGTACTTC
TRBV28,.,TRBD1,TRBJ1-2,CASSLSGQGAAGYTF,TGTGCCAGCAGTTTATCGGGACAGGGGGCCGCGGGCTACACCTTC
TRBV7-2,.,.,TRBJ2-6,CASSPQGSGANVLTF,TGTGCCAGCAGCCCACAGGGAAGTGGGGCCAACGTCCTGACTTTC
TRBV4-1,.,TRBD2,TRBJ2-2,CASSQELAGGTGELFF,TGCGCCAGCAGCCAAGAACTAGCGGGGGGCACCGGGGAGCTGTTTTTT
TRBV7-9,.,TRBD2,TRBJ2-1,CASSSTSGGSFSYNEQFF,TGTGCCAGCAGCTCGACTAGCGGGGGGTCCTTCTCCTACAATGAGCAGTTCTTC
TRBV4-2,.,.,TRBJ2-1,CASSQDPLVSSYNEQFF,TGTGCCAGCAGCCAAGACCCACTAGTGAGCTCCTACAATGAGCAGTTCTTC
TRBV27,.,TRBD2,TRBJ2-7,CASRTGGYSYEQYF,TGTGCCAGCAGAACGGGGGGATACTCCTACGAGCAGTACTTC
TRBV9,.,TRBD1,TRBJ2-3,CASSGLRGQDTQYF,TGTGCCAGCAGCGGGTTAAGGGGGCAAGATACGCAGTATTTT
TRBV10-3,.,TRBD1,TRBJ1-5,CAISGVGTGESNQPQHF,TGTGCCATCAGTGGAGTGGGTACAGGGGAGAGCAATCAGCCCCAGCATTTT
TRBV4-3,.,.,TRBJ2-5,CASSFQADRGQETQYF,TGCGCCAGCAGCTTCCAGGCTGACAGAGGCCAAGAGACCCAGTACTTC
TRBV4-1,once,.,TRBJ2-5,CASSQSDSLWETQYF,TGCGCCAGCAGCCAATCGGACTCTTTGTGGGAGACCCAGTACTTC
TRBV9,.,.,TRBJ2-7,CASSRTGSSYEQYF,TGTGCCAGCAGCCGGACCGGGAGCTCCTACGAGCAGTACTTC
TRBV6-5,.,.,TRBJ1-5,CASRSGWGQPQHF,TGTGCCAGCAGATCAGGGTGGGGTCAGCCCCAGCATTTT
TRBV4-1,.,TRBD2,TRBJ2-7,CASSQDGGGGGYEQYF,TGCGCCAGCAGCCAGGACGGTGGGGGGGGTGGCTACGAGCAGTACTTC
TRBV27,once,TRBD2,TRBJ2-3,CASSFFSGGATDTQYF,TGTGCCAGCAGTTTTTTTAGCGGGGGGGCAACAGATACGCAGTATTTT
TRBV9,.,.,TRBJ1-6,CASSVGGSGSYNSPLHF,TGTGCCAGCAGCGTCGGAGGGTCCGGCTCCTATAATTCACCCCTCCACTTT
TRBV7-2,.,TRBD2,TRBJ2-1,CASSIGTSGGQGEQFF,TGTGCCAGCAGCATAGGGACTAGCGGGGGGCAGGGAGAGCAGTTCTTC
TRBV5-1,.,.,TRBJ2-3,CASGPGTFSTDTQYF,TGCGCCAGCGGACCGGGGACTTTTAGCACAGATACGCAGTATTTT
TRBV7-9,.,.,TRBJ2-1,CSSSPVVLGQGSHNEQFF,TGTTCCAGCAGCCCAGTCGTCCTGGGGCAGGGCTCCCACAATGAGCAGTTCTTC
TRBV7-3,.,TRBD2,TRBJ2-1,CASSLTSGLAGPSYNEQFF,TGTGCCAGCAGCTTAACGTCAGGACTAGCGGGGCCCTCCTACAATGAGCAGTTCTTC
TRBV18,.,TRBD2,TRBJ2-1,CASSPWGTSVEDEQFF,TGTGCCAGCTCACCCTGGGGGACTAGCGTTGAAGATGAGCAGTTCTTC
TRBV7-7,.,.,TRBJ2-5,CASSLAQGQETQYF,TGTGCTAGCAGCTTAGCTCAGGGGCAAGAGACCCAGTACTTC
TRBV19,.,.,TRBJ2-2,CASSAQIFTGELFF,TGTGCCAGTAGTGCCCAGATTTTCACCGGGGAGCTGTTTTTT
TRBV18,.,TRBD2,TRBJ2-7,CASSRPTSGGVQQYF,TGTGCCAGCTCACGCCCGACTAGCGGGGGGGTTCAGCAGTACTTC
TRBV7-9,.,TRBD1,TRBJ2-5,CASSGDRETQYF,TGTGCCAGCAGCGGGGACAGGGAGACCCAGTACTTC
TRBV4-1,.,.,TRBJ2-7,CASSLVVGYEQYF,TGCGCCAGCAGCCTGGTCGTCGGCTACGAGCAGTACTTC
TRBV9,.,.,TRBJ1-2,CASSKTADYGYTF,TGTGCCAGCAGTAAGACAGCTGACTATGGCTACACCTTC
TRBV11-1,few,TRBD1,TRBJ2-7,CASSSRTGGNYEQYF,TGTGCCAGCAGCTCTCGGACAGGGGGCAACTACGAGCAGTACTTC
TRBV9,.,.,TRBJ2-1,CASSVETTLPYNEQFF,TGTGCCAGCAGCGTAGAGACTACTCTACCATACAATGAGCAGTTCTTC
TRBV11-2,.,TRBD1,TRBJ1-5,CASSLGQGGNQPQHF,TGTGCCAGCAGCTTAGGACAGGGGGGCAATCAGCCCCAGCATTTT
TRBV2,.,TRBD2,TRBJ2-3,CASSASGPRGDTQYF,TGTGCCAGCAGTGCTAGCGGCCCCCGGGGGGATACGCAGTATTTT
TRBV5-1,.,TRBD2,TRBJ2-1,CASRPGTTSYNEQFF,TGCGCCAGTAGACCGGGGACTACCTCCTACAATGAGCAGTTCTTC
TRBV7-2,.,.,TRBJ2-5,CASSLFRVSPEETQYF,TGTGCCAGCAGCTTGTTTCGGGTTTCCCCTGAAGAGACCCAGTACTTC
TRBV27,once,.,TRBJ1-1,CASSRGTEAFF,TGTGCCAGCAGTAGGGGGACTGAAGCTTTCTTT
TRBV5-1,once,TRBD1,TRBJ1-1,CASSFKTVQGVNTEAFF,TGCGCCAGCAGCTTCAAGACCGTACAGGGGGTGAACACTGAAGCTTTCTTT
TRBV5-1,few,.,TRBJ1-1,CASSTGTTYGAFF,TGCGCCAGCAGCACAGGGACAACCTACGGGGCTTTCTTT
TRBV20-1,.,.,TRBJ2-1,CSARKFGEQFF,TGCAGTGCTAGGAAGTTCGGGGAGCAGTTCTTC
TRBV19,.,.,TRBJ1-2,CASSPPKTYGYTF,TGTGCCAGTAGTCCCCCCAAAACTTATGGCTACACCTTC
TRBV7-3,.,.,TRBJ2-3,CASSSFQGADTQYF,TGTGCCAGCAGCTCTTTTCAGGGCGCAGATACGCAGTATTTT
TRBV7-8,once,.,TRBJ2-1,CASSLAAWRNEQFF,TGTGCCAGCAGCTTAGCTGCATGGCGGAATGAGCAGTTCTTC
TRBV5-1,.,TRBD1,TRBJ2-7,CASNPDRGPHEQYF,TGCGCCAGCAACCCGGACAGGGGCCCACACGAGCAGTACTTC
TRBV27,.,.,TRBJ2-7,CASSPGLYKSYEQYF,TGTGCCAGCAGCCCAGGACTCTACAAATCCTACGAGCAGTACTTC
TRBV7-8,.,.,TRBJ2-7,CASSQRASDYEQYF,TGTGCCAGCAGCCAGAGGGCCAGTGACTACGAGCAGTACTTC
TRBV4-1,.,.,TRBJ1-5,CASSQDAPDYSNQPQHF,TGCGCCAGCAGCCAAGATGCCCCAGATTATAGCAATCAGCCCCAGCATTTT
TRBV25-1,.,TRBD1,TRBJ1-2,CATWTGNYGYTF,TGTGCCACCTGGACAGGAAACTATGGCTACACCTTC
TRBV7-9,.,TRBD1,TRBJ1-3,CASSLGTGGAGNTIYF,TGTGCCAGCAGCCTCGGGACAGGGGGCGCGGGAAACACCATATATTTT
TRBV7-2,.,TRBD2,TRBJ2-5,CASSLSRLAAQETQYF,TGTGCCAGCAGCTTATCCCGACTAGCGGCGCAAGAGACCCAGTACTTC
TRBV11-2,few,TRBD2,TRBJ2-1,CASSSSTSGGAYEQFF,TGTGCCAGCAGCTCAAGTACTAGCGGGGGGGCCTATGAGCAGTTCTTC
TRBV2,.,.,TRBJ2-1,CASRKDRDNEQFF,TGTGCCAGCAGGAAAGACAGAGACAATGAGCAGTTCTTC
TRBV6-1,.,TRBD2,TRBJ2-3,CASSTPGLVDTQYF,TGTGCCAGCAGTACCCCCGGACTAGTGGATACGCAGTATTTT
TRBV27,.,.,TRBJ1-1,CASSFGGNTEAFF,TGTGCCAGCAGTTTCGGGGGGAACACTGAAGCTTTCTTT
TRBV25-1,once,TRBD1,TRBJ1-4,CASSEYVRTGSDEKLFF,TGTGCCAGCAGTGAATATGTTCGGACAGGGTCGGATGAAAAACTGTTTTTT
TRBV6-5,.,.,TRBJ2-1,CASVYHNEQFF,TGTGCCAGCGTCTATCACAATGAGCAGTTCTTC